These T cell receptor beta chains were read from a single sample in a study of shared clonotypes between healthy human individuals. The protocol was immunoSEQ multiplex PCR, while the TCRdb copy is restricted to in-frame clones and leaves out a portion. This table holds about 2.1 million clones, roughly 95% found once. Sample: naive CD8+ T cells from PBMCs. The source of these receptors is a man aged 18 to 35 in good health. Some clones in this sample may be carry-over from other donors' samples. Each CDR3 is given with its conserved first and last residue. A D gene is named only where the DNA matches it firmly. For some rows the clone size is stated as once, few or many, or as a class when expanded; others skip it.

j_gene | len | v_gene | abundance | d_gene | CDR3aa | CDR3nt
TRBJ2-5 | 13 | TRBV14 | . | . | CTSSQGLAETQYF | TGTACCAGCAGCCAAGGGCTCGCCGAGACCCAGTACTTC
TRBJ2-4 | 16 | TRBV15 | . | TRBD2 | CATSARTAGVKNIQYF | TGTGCCACCAGCGCTAGGACAGCGGGGGTCAAAAACATTCAGTACTTC
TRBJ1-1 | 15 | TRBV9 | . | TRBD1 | CASSASGTGTTEAFF | TGTGCCAGCAGCGCCTCCGGGACAGGGACAACTGAAGCTTTCTTT
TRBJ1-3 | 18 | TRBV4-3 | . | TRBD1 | CASSPSGQGRASGNTIYF | TGCGCCAGCAGCCCATCGGGACAGGGACGGGCATCTGGAAACACCATATATTTT
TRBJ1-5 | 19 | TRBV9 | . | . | CASSVTVGPDPPRYQPQHF | TGTGCCAGCAGCGTAACAGTTGGGCCGGACCCGCCAAGGTATCAGCCCCAGCATTTT
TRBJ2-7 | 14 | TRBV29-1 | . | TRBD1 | CSVEEGTGKYEQYF | TGCAGCGTTGAAGAGGGGACAGGGAAATACGAGCAGTACTTC
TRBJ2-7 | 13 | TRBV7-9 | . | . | CASSSPLYYEQYF | TGTGCCAGCAGCTCCCCTTTATACTACGAGCAGTACTTC
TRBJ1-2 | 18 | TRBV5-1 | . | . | CASSIREGEVELNYGYTF | TGCGCCAGCAGCATTCGGGAGGGTGAGGTTGAACTTAACTATGGCTACACCTTC
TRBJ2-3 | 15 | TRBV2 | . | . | CASSEGAASTDTQYF | TGTGCCAGCAGTGAAGGGGCGGCCAGCACAGATACGCAGTATTTT
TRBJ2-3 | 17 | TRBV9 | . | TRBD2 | CASSTRLAGGGTDTQYF | TGTGCCAGCAGCACACGACTAGCGGGAGGCGGGACAGATACGCAGTATTTT
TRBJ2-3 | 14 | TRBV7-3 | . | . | CASSYRRTTDTQYF | TGTGCCAGCAGCTATAGACGGACCACAGATACGCAGTATTTT
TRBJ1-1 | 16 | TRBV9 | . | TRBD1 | CASSVGGQGGYTEAFF | TGTGCCAGCAGCGTAGGGGGACAGGGTGGGTACACTGAAGCTTTCTTT
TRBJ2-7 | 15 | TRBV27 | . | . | CASSLQAGGPYEQYF | TGTGCCAGCAGCTTACAGGCTGGGGGACCCTACGAGCAGTACTTC
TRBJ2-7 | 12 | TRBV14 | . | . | CASSQDRYEQYF | TGTGCCAGCAGCCAAGATCGGTACGAGCAGTACTTC
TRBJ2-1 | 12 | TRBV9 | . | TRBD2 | CASGTSVHEQFF | TGTGCCAGCGGCACTAGCGTCCATGAGCAGTTCTTC
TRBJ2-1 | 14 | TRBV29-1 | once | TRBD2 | CSVVSLAGHNEQFF | TGCAGCGTTGTTTCTCTAGCGGGTCACAATGAGCAGTTCTTC
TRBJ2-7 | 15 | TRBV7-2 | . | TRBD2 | CASSLVASGRYEQYF | TGTGCCAGCAGCTTAGTGGCTAGCGGGAGGTATGAGCAGTACTTC